Detailed here is one T cell receptor beta chain. Its matching antigen is unknown. The data stem from a study of shared clonotypes between healthy human individuals. Broader study findings: The donor pool, a small one, limited the genetic and exposure-history diversity represented.

Deletions cut 1 base from V and 3 bases from J, with 10 bases between. CDR3 size: 14 residues. CDR1 MNHNS and CDR2 SASEGT come from the germline V gene. Here immunoSEQ multiplex PCR was the method, and the copy in TCRdb shows in-frame clones only, minus some. The sample has over a million clones, roughly 96% seen once; the top ten hold roughly 1.2%. This chain links TRBV6-1 with TRBJ2-7; D unclear. The sequenced material came from naive CD4+ T cells sorted from blood. As to subset: CD45RA+ positively selected. The source of this sequence is a man aged 25-45 years in good health. CDR3 coding DNA: TGTGCCAGCAGTGAAGGTCTCGAGTACTACGAGCAGTACTTC. Translation: CASSEGLEYYEQYF.